This TCR beta chain was sequenced in a study of blood T cell repertoires in COVID-19. Study summary: The samples span acute and convalescent COVID-19 from the United States, Italy and Spain. PBMCs, B-cell-depleted T cells, or T cells provided the cDNA or gDNA that made up the material.

This clone was seen a single time. Germline CDR1 KGHDR, CDR2 SFDVKD. This CDR3 is 15 amino acids long. Unmatched junction bases numbered 8, after V lost 3 bases and J lost 6 bases. In the study's own analysis: Scientists estimated how many nucleated cells there were by amplifying reference gene primers. This table comes from immunoSEQ multiplex PCR, and its TCRdb copy is limited to in-frame clones, with some not included. V, J and clone size were drawn from that table, and D and trimming were deduced from the DNA. The profile shows around 200,000 clones, 80% to 85% of them singletons. The chain has TRBV24-1 and TRBJ2-3; 7 positions agree with TRBD2. The TCR originated in a woman of 80 years or more with active or convalescent COVID-19. Input material: peripheral blood. CDR3 sequence: CATSDPTEGGDTQYF. CDR3 in DNA: TGTGCCACCAGTGATCCCACTGAGGGAGGGGATACGCAGTATTTT.